A single sample gave rise to the 21 T cell receptor beta chains below, sequenced in a study of T cells after yellow fever vaccination. TCRdb recomputed calls from the 5' RACE reads with MiXCR, one row per CDR3 protein. This repertoire shows about 350,000 distinct CDR3 sequences, about 8.3% found once; its top ten account for approximately 16%. Here the sequenced sample was PBMCs, taken about 41 days after the first yellow fever vaccination. The receptors come from a man in his late teens or twenties who received the YFV17D yellow fever vaccine.

V usage is TRBV6-4 and J usage is TRBJ2-3; 12 positions match TRBD2. In germline, CDR1 is MRHNA, CDR2 SNTAGT. Trimming removed 0 bases from V and 4 bases from J; junction bases left unmatched: 2. The CDR3 sequence is 16 residues long. The CDR3 DNA sequence: TGTGCCAGCAGTGACTCACTAGCGGGGGGTGCAGATACGCAGTATTTT. Its translation is CASSDSLAGGADTQYF.

The chain combines TRBV5-4 with TRBJ2-5; TRBD2 agrees at 12 bases. With 4 bases clipped from V and 0 bases from J, the junction kept 7 bases outside the gene matches. This CDR3 comprises 17 residues. Germline V lookup: CDR1 SGHNT, CDR2 YYREEE (reference sequence). CDR3 bases: TGTGCCAGCAGCGCGCCTAGCGGGGGGGCGTACCAAGAGACCCAGTACTTC. This sequence encodes CASSAPSGGAYQETQYF.

The CDR3 sequence: CASSSYRGQGAYGYTF. The CDR3 bases are TGTGCCAGCAGTTCATACAGAGGACAGGGAGCCTATGGCTACACCTTC. The chain recombines TRBV6-5 with TRBJ1-2; TRBD1 matches at 8 bases. CDR1 and CDR2 (germline): MNHEY, SVGAGI. V gave up 4 bases and J gave up 4 bases; unmatched junction bases: 11. The CDR3 loop spans 16 amino acids.

The V and J genes are TRBV5-6 and TRBJ2-7; 8 bases are a match to TRBD2. CDR1 and CDR2 from the germline V gene are SGHDT and YYEEEE. The length of the CDR3 is 14 residues. The V segment lost 4 bases and the J segment 4 bases; nucleotides outside the gene matches: 7. Written as DNA, the CDR3 is TGTGCCAGCAGCCGCGGACTAGCTTATTACGAGCAGTACGTC. Protein product: CASSRGLAYYEQYV.

In this sample, this clonotype turned up a few times. This rearrangement joins TRBV5-6 to TRBJ2-7, with TRBD1 matching over 8 bases. The V gene's germline CDR1 is SGHDT and CDR2 YYEEEE. The CDR3 sequence is 16 residues long. With 1 base clipped from V and 0 bases from J, the junction kept 6 bases outside the gene matches. For the CDR3, the DNA is TGTGCCAGCAGCTTGTTTGGCAGGGGGCCCTCCTACGAGCAGTACTTC. As protein: CASSLFGRGPSYEQYF. Using reference TRBV5-6 and TRBJ2-7 for the parts outside the CDR3, the full variable domain is DAGVTQSPTHLIKTRGQQVTLRCSPKSGHDTVSWYQQALGQGPQFIFQYYEEEERQRGNFPDRFSGHQFPNYSSELNVNALLLGDSALYLCASSLFGRGPSYEQYFGPGTRLTVT.

DNA of the CDR3: TGTGCCATCAGCGCCGGGACAGGGGGCTACAATGAGCAGTTCTTC. It codes for CAISAGTGGYNEQFF. V is TRBV10-3 and J is TRBJ2-1; TRBD1 aligns across 11 bases. Looked up from germline, CDR1 is ENHRY and CDR2 is SYGVKD. CDR3 length equals 15 residues. The junction had 4 bases not matched to a gene; V was cut back by 6 bases and J by 3 bases.

V is TRBV7-9 and J is TRBJ2-1; 9 nucleotides align to TRBD2. Germline V gives CDR1 SEHNR, CDR2 FQNEAQ (reference sequence). The CDR3 loop spans 17 amino acids. V lost 6 bases, J lost 0 bases, and 9 bases stayed unmatched. The CDR3 spells CASSPIAGVRSYNEQFF. Here the CDR3 DNA reads TGTGCCAGCAGTCCAATAGCGGGGGTGCGCTCCTACAATGAGCAGTTCTTC.

In this sample, this clonotype turned up a few times. The chain employs TRBV6-2 or TRBV6-3 and TRBJ2-6; 8 positions agree with TRBD2. Germline CDR1 and CDR2: MNHEY and SVGEGT. The V segment lost 9 bases and the J segment 0 bases; nucleotides outside the gene matches: 7. This CDR3 comprises 16 residues. The CDR3 coding sequence is TGTGCCAGTTCCCGGGGGGGAAGCTCTGGGGCCAACGTCCTGACTTTC. It encodes CASSRGGSSGANVLTF.

The V call is TRBV6-1, the J call TRBJ2-2; 8 bases align to TRBD2. The germline CDR1 and CDR2 sequences are MNHNS and SASEGT. V lost 4 bases and J lost 7; bases outside the gene matches: 5. The CDR3 sequence is 14 residues long. CDR3 amino acids: CASSAWLAGGELFF. In DNA, the CDR3 is TGTGCCAGCAGTGCTTGGCTAGCGGGCGGGGAGCTGTTTTTT.

This clonotype was picked up a small number of times. The gene calls are TRBV19 and TRBJ2-3; TRBD1 agrees at 9 bases. This CDR3 is 15 amino acids long. The J segment lost 2 bases and the V segment lost 4 bases, leaving 4 bases of the junction unmatched. Germline loops: CDR1 LNHDA, CDR2 SQIVND (reference sequence). CDR3 nucleotide sequence: TGTGCCAGTAGTAAGGACAGGGGACCCACAGATACGCAGTATTTT. Translating it yields CASSKDRGPTDTQYF. The full variable domain, rest sourced from reference TRBV19 and TRBJ2-3, is DGGITQSPKYLFRKEGQNVTLSCEQNLNHDAMYWYRQDPGQGLRLIYYSQIVNDFQKGDIAEGYSVSREKKESFPLTVTSAQKNPTAFYLCASSKDRGPTDTQYFGPGTRLTVL.

V usage is TRBV7-9 and J usage is TRBJ2-7; TRBD1 might be the D (5 bases). This CDR3 comprises 11 residues. The V gene lost 4 bases and the J gene lost 9 bases, with 10 bases spanning the gap. Germline V CDR1 and CDR2: SEHNR, FQNEAQ (reference sequence). In nucleotides, the CDR3 is TGTGCCAGCAGCTCAGGGTTCGGGCAGTACGTC. Its translation: CASSSGFGQYV.

This clonotype was counted between two and nine times. The chain joins TRBV20-1 to TRBJ2-5; D gene ambiguous. The CDR3 is 12 amino acids. In germline, CDR1 is DFQATT, CDR2 SNEGSKA (reference sequence). Trimming cost V 6 bases and J 5 bases, with 13 bases left between them. CDR3 protein: CSATSPGETQYF. The CDR3, as DNA: TGCAGTGCGACCTCACCCGGGGAGACCCAGTACTTC.

This sequence joins TRBV5-4 and TRBJ1-6, with TRBD1 matching over 10 bases. Germline assignment: CDR1 SGHNT and CDR2 YYREEE (reference sequence). The CDR3 totals 17 residues. The trim removed 3 bases at V and 5 bases at J, leaving 8 bases unmatched. The CDR3 region is CASSSAGTGANNSPLHF. The CDR3 nucleotides read TGTGCCAGCAGCTCCGCCGGGACAGGGGCCAATAATTCACCCCTCCACTTT. Full variable domain (rest looked up from reference TRBV5-4 and TRBJ1-6): ETGVTQSPTHLIKTRGQQVTLRCSSQSGHNTVSWYQQALGQGPQFIFQYYREEENGRGNFPPRFSGLQFPNYSSELNVNALELDDSALYLCASSSAGTGANNSPLHFGNGTRLTVT.

This clonotype was recorded many times. V is TRBV5-1 and J is TRBJ2-1, with D perhaps TRBD1 (6 bases). Germline V gene sequence: CDR1 SGHRS, CDR2 YFSETQ. V dropped 3 bases and J dropped 8 bases, with 18 bases sitting between them. CDR3 length: 15 residues. The CDR3 DNA is TGCGCCAGCAGCTCAACTTCAGGGGCAGGGTATGAGCAGTTCTTC. This codes for CASSSTSGAGYEQFF.

This sequence joins TRBV4-1 and TRBJ2-1; 8 bases line up with TRBD2. This CDR3 has 15 residues. The trim removed 2 bases at V and 4 bases at J, leaving 4 bases unmatched. CDR1 is MGHRA and CDR2 is YSYEKL in the germline V gene. The CDR3 sequence: CASSQSGGVYNEQFF. The DNA of the CDR3 is TGCGCCAGCAGCCAAAGCGGGGGTGTTTACAATGAGCAGTTCTTC.

The chain uses TRBV4-3 and TRBJ1-3; no reliable D call. Germline V gene data show CDR1 as LGHNA and CDR2 as YSLEER. The CDR3 has 14 amino acids. V was clipped by 0 bases and J by 0 bases, with 3 bases between them. The CDR3 bases are TGCGCCAGCAGCCAAGATCCCTCTGGAAACACCATATATTTT. Translated, it gives CASSQDPSGNTIYF.

This clonotype turned up a few times. The V gene is TRBV7-2, the J gene TRBJ2-7; 12 nucleotides agree with TRBD2. Trimming cost V 5 bases and J 7 bases; bases outside gene matches: 12. Germline CDR1 reads SGHTA; CDR2 reads FQGNSA. This CDR3 contains 16 residues. For the CDR3, the DNA is TGTGCCAGCAGCCGGAGTTCTAGCGGGGGGGCCGAGGAGCAGTACTTC. Translating it yields CASSRSSSGGAEEQYF. The variable domain in full, with the rest retrieved from reference TRBV7-2 and TRBJ2-7, is GAGVSQSPSNKVTEKGKDVELRCDPISGHTALYWYRQSLGQGLEFLIYFQGNSAPDKSGLPSDRFSAERTGGSVSTLTIQRTQQEDSAVYLCASSRSSSGGAEEQYFGPGTRLTVT.

The V gene is TRBV7-9, the J gene TRBJ1-2, with 7 positions matching TRBD1. Germline trimming cut 6 bases from V and 4 bases from J; bases unmatched to any gene: 5. From germline, CDR1 is SEHNR and CDR2 FQNEAQ (reference sequence). The CDR3 has 13 amino acids. The CDR3 here is CASSWTGAYGYTF. The CDR3 nucleotides read TGTGCCAGCAGTTGGACAGGCGCCTATGGCTACACCTTC.

This clonotype has only a few counts. This chain connects TRBV15 to TRBJ2-7; 11 bases align to TRBD2. The CDR3 runs to 16 residues. CDR1 LNHNV and CDR2 YYDKDF come from the germline V gene (reference sequence). Trimming at V came to 1 base and at J to 5 bases, leaving 7 bases not matched to a gene. The CDR3 sequence: CATSRVFLTSGDEQYV. The DNA of the CDR3 is TGTGCCACCAGCAGAGTTTTTTTGACTAGCGGGGACGAGCAGTACGTC.

The chain combines TRBV5-1 with TRBJ2-1; D call uncertain. V lost 9 bases and J 7 bases, leaving 11 bases between the germline ends. The CDR3 runs to 11 residues. Germline V CDR1 and CDR2: SGHRS, YFSETQ. The DNA of the CDR3 is TGCGCCACCGGTAACGGAAATGAGCAGTTCTTC. Translation gives CATGNGNEQFF.

This clonotype was counted only a few times. The CDR3, as DNA: TGTGCCAGCAAAAACCCAGCTACAGATACGCAGTATTTT. Its protein is CASKNPATDTQYF. This rearrangement joins TRBV6-5 to TRBJ2-3; D gene ambiguous. V lost 7 bases and J lost 3, with 11 bases in between. This CDR3 has 13 amino acids. The germline V gene encodes CDR1 MNHEY and CDR2 SVGAGI.